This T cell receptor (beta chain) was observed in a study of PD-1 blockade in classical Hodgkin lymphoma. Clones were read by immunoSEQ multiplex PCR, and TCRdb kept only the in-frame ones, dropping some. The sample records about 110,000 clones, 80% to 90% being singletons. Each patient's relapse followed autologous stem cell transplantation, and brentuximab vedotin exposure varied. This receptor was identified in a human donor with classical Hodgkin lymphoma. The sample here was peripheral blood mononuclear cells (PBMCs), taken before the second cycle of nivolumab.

In nucleotides, the CDR3 is TGTGCCAGCATAAGGACTAGTAGGTACGATGAGCAGTTCTTC. This gives the protein CASIRTSRYDEQFF. The V gene is TRBV6-1, the J gene TRBJ2-1; 7 bases match TRBD2. The germline gives CDR1 MNHNS, CDR2 SASEGT. CDR3 length: 14 amino acids. Trimming cost V 7 bases and J 8 bases; bases outside gene matches: 11.